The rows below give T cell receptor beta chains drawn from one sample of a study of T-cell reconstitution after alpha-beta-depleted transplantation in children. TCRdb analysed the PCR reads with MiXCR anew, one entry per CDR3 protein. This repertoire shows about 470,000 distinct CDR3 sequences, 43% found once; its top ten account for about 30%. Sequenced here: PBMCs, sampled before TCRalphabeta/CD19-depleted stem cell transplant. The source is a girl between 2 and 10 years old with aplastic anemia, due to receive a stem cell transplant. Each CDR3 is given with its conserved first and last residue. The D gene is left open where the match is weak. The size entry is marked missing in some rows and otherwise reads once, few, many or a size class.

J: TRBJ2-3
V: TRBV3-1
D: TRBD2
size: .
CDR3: CASSQPGLAAGTGTQYF
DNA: TGTGCCAGCAGCCAGCCTGGACTAGCGGCTGGTACGGGTACGCAGTATTTT

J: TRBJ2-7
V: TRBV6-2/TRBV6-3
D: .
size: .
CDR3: CASTSGRTYEQYF
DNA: TGTGCCAGCACCTCAGGACGCACCTACGAGCAGTACTTC

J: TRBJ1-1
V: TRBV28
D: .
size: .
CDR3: CASSIGARLNTEAFF
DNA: TGTGCCAGCAGTATTGGGGCCAGGTTGAACACTGAAGCTTTCTTT

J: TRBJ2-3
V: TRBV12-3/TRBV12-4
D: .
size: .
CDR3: CATMGRGRTDTQYF
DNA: TGTGCCACCATGGGTCGGGGTCGGACAGATACGCAGTATTTT

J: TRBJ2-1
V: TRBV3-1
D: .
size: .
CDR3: CASSPSQGYNEQFF
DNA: TGTGCCAGCAGCCCATCCCAGGGTTACAATGAGCAGTTCTTC

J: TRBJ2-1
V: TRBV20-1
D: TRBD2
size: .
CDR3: CSASRGLAGINNEQFF
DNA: TGCAGTGCTAGTCGCGGGCTAGCGGGGATAAACAATGAGCAGTTCTTC

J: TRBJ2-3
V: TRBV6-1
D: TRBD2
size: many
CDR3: CASSVTASGTSSTDTQYF
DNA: TGTGCCAGCAGTGTAACGGCTAGCGGTACTTCTAGCACAGATACGCAGTATTTT

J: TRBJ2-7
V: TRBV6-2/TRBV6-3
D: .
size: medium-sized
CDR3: CATFNRGLTYEQYF
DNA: TGTGCCACCTTCAACAGGGGACTCACCTACGAGCAGTACTTC

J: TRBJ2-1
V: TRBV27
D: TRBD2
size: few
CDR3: CASSGVRLADTYNEQFF
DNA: TGTGCCAGCAGTGGCGTAAGGCTAGCGGATACCTACAATGAGCAGTTCTTC

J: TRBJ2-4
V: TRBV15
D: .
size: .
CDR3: CATSRPSGPVPLAKNIQYF
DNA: TGTGCCACCAGCAGACCCTCGGGACCGGTACCTTTAGCCAAAAACATTCAGTACTTC

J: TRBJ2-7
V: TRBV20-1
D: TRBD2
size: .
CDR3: CSAGLAGGVYEQYF
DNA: TGCAGTGCTGGACTAGCGGGAGGGGTTTACGAGCAGTACTTC

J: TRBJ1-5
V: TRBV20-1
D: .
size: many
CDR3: CSARDAGYGVTQTSNQPQHF
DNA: TGCAGTGCTAGAGACGCCGGTTATGGGGTCACACAGACTAGCAATCAGCCCCAGCATTTT

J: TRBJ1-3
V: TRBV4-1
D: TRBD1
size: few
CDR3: CASSERMGRGSGNTIYF
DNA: TGCGCCAGCAGCGAACGAATGGGCAGGGGGTCTGGAAACACCATATATTTT

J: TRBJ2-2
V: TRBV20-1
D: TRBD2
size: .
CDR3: CSARDGLSGGAFVELFF
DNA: TGCAGTGCTAGAGATGGGCTAAGCGGGGGGGCTTTTGTGGAGCTGTTTTTT

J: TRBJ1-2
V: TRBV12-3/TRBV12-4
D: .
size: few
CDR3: CASSLGARTRRGYTF
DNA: TGTGCCAGCAGTTTAGGGGCTCGTACTCGTCGCGGCTACACCTTC

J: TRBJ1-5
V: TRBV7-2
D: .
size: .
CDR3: CASSFYPVQRGNQPQHF
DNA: TGTGCCAGCAGCTTCTACCCTGTCCAGAGGGGCAATCAGCCCCAGCATTTT

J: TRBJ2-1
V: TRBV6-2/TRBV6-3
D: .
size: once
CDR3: CASSYRERRDEQFF
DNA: TGTGCCAGCAGTTACCGTGAGAGGAGAGATGAGCAGTTCTTC

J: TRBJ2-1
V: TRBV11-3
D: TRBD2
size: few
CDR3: CASSSTGTSGSNEQFF
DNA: TGTGCCAGCAGCTCAACCGGGACTAGCGGGAGCAATGAGCAGTTCTTC

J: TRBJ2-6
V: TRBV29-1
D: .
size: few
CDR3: CSVGPDSTVSGANVLTF
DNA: TGCAGCGTTGGGCCAGACTCAACGGTCTCTGGGGCCAACGTCCTGACTTTC

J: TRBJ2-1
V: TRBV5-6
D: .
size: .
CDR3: CASSLGQLSYNEQFF
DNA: TGTGCCAGCAGCTTGGGACAGCTAAGCTACAATGAGCAGTTCTTC

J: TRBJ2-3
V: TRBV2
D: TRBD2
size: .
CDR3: CASSAGTTSLGDTQYF
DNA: TGTGCCAGCAGTGCGGGGACTACGTCCCTGGGGGATACGCAGTATTTT

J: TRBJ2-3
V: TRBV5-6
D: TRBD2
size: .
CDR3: CASSLGGGRPSTDTQYF
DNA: TGTGCCAGCAGCTTGGGTGGCGGGAGGCCAAGCACAGATACGCAGTATTTT

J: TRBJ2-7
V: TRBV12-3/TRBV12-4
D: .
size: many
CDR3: CASSPPVGTIEQYF
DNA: TGTGCCAGCAGCCCCCCGGTAGGGACCATCGAGCAGTACTTC

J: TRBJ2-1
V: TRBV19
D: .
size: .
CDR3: CASSPRGSSYNEQFF
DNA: TGTGCCAGTAGTCCCCGGGGTAGCTCCTACAATGAGCAGTTCTTC

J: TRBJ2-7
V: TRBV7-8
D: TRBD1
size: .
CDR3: CASSLSTGAYEQYF
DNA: TGTGCCAGCAGCTTATCCACAGGGGCCTACGAGCAGTACTTC

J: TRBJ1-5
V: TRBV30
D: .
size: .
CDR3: CAWSVKVGGNQPQHF
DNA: TGTGCCTGGAGTGTCAAAGTAGGAGGCAATCAGCCCCAGCATTTT

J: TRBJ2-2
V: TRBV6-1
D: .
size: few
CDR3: CASRTDSGTGELFF
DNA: TGTGCCAGCAGGACCGACAGTGGCACCGGGGAGCTGTTTTTT

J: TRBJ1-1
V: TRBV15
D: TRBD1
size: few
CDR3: CATRQGVNTEAFF
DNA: TGTGCCACCAGACAGGGGGTGAACACTGAAGCTTTCTTT

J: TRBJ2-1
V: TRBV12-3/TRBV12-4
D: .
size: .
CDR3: CASSLWISDNMGHTYNEQFF
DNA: TGTGCCAGCAGTTTATGGATATCGGATAACATGGGACATACCTACAATGAGCAGTTCTTC

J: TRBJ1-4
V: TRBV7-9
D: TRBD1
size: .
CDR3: CASSFDGTGNEKLFF
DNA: TGTGCCAGCAGCTTCGATGGGACAGGGAATGAAAAACTGTTTTTT

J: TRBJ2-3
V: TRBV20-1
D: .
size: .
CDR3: CSAADQTDTQYF
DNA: TGCAGTGCTGCGGACCAGACAGATACGCAGTATTTT

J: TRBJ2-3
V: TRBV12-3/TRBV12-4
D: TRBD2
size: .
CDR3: CASTPTSSTDTQYF
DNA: TGTGCCAGCACTCCGACTAGCAGCACAGATACGCAGTATTTT

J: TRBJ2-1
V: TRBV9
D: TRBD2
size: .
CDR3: CASSVALAEYNEQFF
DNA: TGTGCCAGCAGCGTAGCCCTAGCGGAATACAATGAGCAGTTCTTC

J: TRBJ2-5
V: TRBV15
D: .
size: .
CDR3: CATSRDHGTQYF
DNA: TGTGCCACCAGCAGGGACCACGGGACCCAGTACTTC

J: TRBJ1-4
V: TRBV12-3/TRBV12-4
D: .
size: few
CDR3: CASRRIPSEKLFF
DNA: TGTGCCAGCAGGCGGATACCAAGTGAAAAACTGTTTTTT

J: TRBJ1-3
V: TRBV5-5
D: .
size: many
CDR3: CASTRRPNSGNTTYF
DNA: TGTGCCAGCACCCGTAGACCGAACTCTGGAAACACCACATATTTT

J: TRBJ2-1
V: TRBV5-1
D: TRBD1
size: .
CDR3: CASSSTGGDNEQFF
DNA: TGCGCCAGCAGTTCGACAGGGGGGGACAATGAGCAGTTCTTC

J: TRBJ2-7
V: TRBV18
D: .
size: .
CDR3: CASSPPVGGLSEQYF
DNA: TGTGCCAGCTCACCCCCAGTCGGGGGCCTTTCCGAGCAGTACTTC

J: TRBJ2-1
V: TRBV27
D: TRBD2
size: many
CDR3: CASSPKPGLAGVGAYNEQFF
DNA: TGTGCCAGCAGTCCGAAACCGGGACTAGCGGGAGTGGGGGCCTACAATGAGCAGTTCTTC

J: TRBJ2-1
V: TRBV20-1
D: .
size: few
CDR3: CSAYEIVTHEQFF
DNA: TGCAGTGCCTACGAAATTGTGACCCATGAGCAGTTCTTC

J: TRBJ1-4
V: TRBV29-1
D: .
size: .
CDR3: CSVGVGREKLFF
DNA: TGCAGCGTCGGAGTGGGAAGAGAAAAACTGTTTTTT

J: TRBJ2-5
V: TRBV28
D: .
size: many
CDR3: CASSPHSLPGTQYF
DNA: TGTGCCAGCAGTCCTCATAGTCTCCCGGGGACCCAGTACTTC

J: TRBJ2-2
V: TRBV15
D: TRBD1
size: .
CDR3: CATSRRTGALTGELFF
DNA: TGTGCCACCAGCAGACGAACAGGGGCGCTCACCGGGGAGCTGTTTTTT

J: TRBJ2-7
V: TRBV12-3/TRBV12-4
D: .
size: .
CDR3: CASGPETPHEQYF
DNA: TGTGCCAGCGGGCCAGAGACCCCCCACGAGCAGTACTTC

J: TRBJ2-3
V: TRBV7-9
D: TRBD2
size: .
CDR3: CASRPPSGVADTQYF
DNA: TGTGCCAGCAGACCGCCTAGCGGGGTGGCAGATACGCAGTATTTT

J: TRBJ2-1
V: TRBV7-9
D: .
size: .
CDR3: CPSSPLVSSYNEQFF
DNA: TGTCCCAGCAGCCCCCTAGTAAGTTCCTACAATGAGCAGTTCTTC

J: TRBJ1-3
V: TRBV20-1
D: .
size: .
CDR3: CSAGRPLGSGNTIYF
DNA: TGCAGTGCTGGTCGGCCGCTTGGCTCTGGAAACACCATATATTTT

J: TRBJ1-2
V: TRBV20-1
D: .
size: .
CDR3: CSAQRGVRYGYTF
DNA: TGCAGTGCTCAGCGGGGAGTCAGATATGGCTACACCTTC

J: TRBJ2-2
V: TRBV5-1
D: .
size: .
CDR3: CASSLEIRVRTGELFF
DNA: TGCGCCAGCAGCTTGGAGATCAGGGTACGGACCGGGGAGCTGTTTTTT

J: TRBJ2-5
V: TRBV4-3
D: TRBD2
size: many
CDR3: CASSQGSGSKTQYF
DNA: TGCGCCAGCAGCCAAGGGAGCGGGAGTAAGACCCAGTACTTC

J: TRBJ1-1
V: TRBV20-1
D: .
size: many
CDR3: CSATNRLFSEAFF
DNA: TGCAGTGCTACTAACAGGCTCTTTTCTGAAGCTTTCTTT

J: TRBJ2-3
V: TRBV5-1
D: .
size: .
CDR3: CASSLESGTDTQYF
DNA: TGCGCCAGCAGCTTGGAAAGCGGCACAGATACGCAGTATTTT

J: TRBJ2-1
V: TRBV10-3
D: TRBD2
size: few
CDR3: CAISEGSGSYNEQFF
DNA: TGTGCCATCAGTGAGGGTAGCGGGAGTTACAATGAGCAGTTCTTC

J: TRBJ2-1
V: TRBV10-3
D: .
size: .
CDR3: CAISEERANEQFF
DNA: TGTGCCATCAGTGAAGAGCGGGCAAATGAGCAGTTCTTC

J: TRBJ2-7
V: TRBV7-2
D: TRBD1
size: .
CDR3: CASSLTGQGRHEQYF
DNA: TGTGCCAGCAGCTTAACGGGACAGGGAAGGCACGAGCAGTACTTC

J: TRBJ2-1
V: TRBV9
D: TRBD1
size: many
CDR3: CASSSRTGRNNEQFF
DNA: TGTGCCAGCAGCTCCAGGACAGGGAGGAACAATGAGCAGTTCTTC

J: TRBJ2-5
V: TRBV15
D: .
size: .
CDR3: CATSRVPASETQYF
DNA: TGTGCCACCAGCAGAGTCCCCGCCTCAGAGACCCAGTACTTC